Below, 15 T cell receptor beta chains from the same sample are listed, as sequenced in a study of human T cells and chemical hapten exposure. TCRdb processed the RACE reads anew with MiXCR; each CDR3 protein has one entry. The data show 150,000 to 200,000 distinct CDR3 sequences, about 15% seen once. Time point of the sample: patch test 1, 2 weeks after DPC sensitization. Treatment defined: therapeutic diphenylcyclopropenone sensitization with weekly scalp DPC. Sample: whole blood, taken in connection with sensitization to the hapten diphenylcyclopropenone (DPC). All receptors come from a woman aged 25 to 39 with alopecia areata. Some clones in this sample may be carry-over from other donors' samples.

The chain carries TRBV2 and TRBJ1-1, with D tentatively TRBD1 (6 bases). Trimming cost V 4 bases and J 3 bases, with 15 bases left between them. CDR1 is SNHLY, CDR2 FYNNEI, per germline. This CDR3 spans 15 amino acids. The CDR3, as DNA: TGTGCCAGCAGTGGCCGGCCAGACAGGTACACTGAAGCTTTCTTT. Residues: CASSGRPDRYTEAFF.

The CDR3 DNA sequence: TGTGCCAGCAGCTTAGCGCTCACGGGGATCGATAATTCACCCCTCCACTTT. It encodes CASSLALTGIDNSPLHF. The rearrangement joins TRBV7-2 to TRBJ1-6; D gene unclear. This CDR3 region has 17 residues. Deletions cut 0 bases from V and 5 bases from J, with 14 bases between. Per the germline V gene, CDR1 is SGHTA and CDR2 is FQGNSA.

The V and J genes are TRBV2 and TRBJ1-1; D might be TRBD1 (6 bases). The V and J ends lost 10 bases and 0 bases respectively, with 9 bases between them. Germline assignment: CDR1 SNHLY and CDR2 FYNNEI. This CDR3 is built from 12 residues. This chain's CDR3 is CATQGLNTEAFF. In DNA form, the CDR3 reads TGTGCCACCCAGGGGCTGAACACTGAAGCTTTCTTT.

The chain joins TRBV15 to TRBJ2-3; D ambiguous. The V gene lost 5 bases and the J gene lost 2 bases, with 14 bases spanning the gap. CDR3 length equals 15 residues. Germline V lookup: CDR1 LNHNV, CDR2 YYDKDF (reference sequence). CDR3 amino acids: CATSPKRANTDTQYF. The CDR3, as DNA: TGTGCCACCAGCCCTAAGCGAGCTAACACAGATACGCAGTATTTT.

The CDR3 spells CASSSPVYNEQFF. DNA for the CDR3: TGTGCCAGCAGTTCTCCGGTCTACAATGAGCAGTTCTTC. The chain is built from TRBV12-3 or TRBV12-4 and TRBJ2-1; D gene uncertain. V dropped 4 bases and J dropped 3 bases, with 7 bases sitting between them. The CDR3 covers 13 residues.

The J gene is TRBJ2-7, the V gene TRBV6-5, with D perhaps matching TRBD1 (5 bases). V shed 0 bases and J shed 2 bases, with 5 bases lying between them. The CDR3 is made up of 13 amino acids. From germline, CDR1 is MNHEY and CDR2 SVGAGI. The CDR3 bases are TGTGCCAGCAGTTACTCGACAGCCTACGAGCAGTACTTC. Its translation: CASSYSTAYEQYF.

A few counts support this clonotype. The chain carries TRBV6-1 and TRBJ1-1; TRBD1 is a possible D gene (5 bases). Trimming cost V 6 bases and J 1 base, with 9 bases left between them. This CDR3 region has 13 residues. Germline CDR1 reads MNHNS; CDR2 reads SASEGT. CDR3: CASRPQENTEAFF. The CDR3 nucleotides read TGTGCCAGCAGACCACAGGAGAACACTGAAGCTTTCTTT.

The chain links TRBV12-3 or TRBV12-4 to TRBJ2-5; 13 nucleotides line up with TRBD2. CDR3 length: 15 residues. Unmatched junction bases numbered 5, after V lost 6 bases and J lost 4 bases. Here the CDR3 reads CASRQTSGRRETQYF. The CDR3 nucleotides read TGTGCCAGCAGACAGACTAGCGGGAGGAGAGAGACCCAGTACTTC.

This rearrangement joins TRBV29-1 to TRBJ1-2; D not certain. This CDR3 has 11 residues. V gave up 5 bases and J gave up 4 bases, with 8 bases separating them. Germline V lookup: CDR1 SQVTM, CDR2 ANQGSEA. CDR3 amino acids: CSVLSLYGYTF. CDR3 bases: TGCAGCGTTCTTTCCCTCTATGGCTACACCTTC. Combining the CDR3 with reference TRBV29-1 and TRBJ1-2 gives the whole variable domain SAVISQKPSRDICQRGTSLTIQCQVDSQVTMMFWYRQQPGQSLTLIATANQGSEATYESGFVIDKFPISRPNLTFSTLTVSNMSPEDSSIYLCSVLSLYGYTFGSGTRLTVV.

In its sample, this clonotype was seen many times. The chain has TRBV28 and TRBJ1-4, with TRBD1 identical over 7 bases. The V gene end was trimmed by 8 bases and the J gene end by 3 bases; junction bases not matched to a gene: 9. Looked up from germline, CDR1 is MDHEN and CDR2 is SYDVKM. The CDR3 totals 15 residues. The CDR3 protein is CASGSAGTANEKLFF. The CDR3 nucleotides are TGTGCCAGCGGAAGCGCCGGGACAGCTAATGAAAAACTGTTTTTT.

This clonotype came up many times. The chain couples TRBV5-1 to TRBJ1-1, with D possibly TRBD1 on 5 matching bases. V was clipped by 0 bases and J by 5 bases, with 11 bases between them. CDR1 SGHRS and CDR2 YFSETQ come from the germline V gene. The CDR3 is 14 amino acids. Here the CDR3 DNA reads TGCGCCAGCAGCTTGGCCGGGGGTCAAACTGAAGCTTTCTTT. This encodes CASSLAGGQTEAFF. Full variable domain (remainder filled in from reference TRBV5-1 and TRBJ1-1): KAGVTQTPRYLIKTRGQQVTLSCSPISGHRSVSWYQQTPGQGLQFLFEYFSETQRNKGNFPGRFSGRQFSNSRSEMNVSTLELGDSALYLCASSLAGGQTEAFFGQGTRLTVV.

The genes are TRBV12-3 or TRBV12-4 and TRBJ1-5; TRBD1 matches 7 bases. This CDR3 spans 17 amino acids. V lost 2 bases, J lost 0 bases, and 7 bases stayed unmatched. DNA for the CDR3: TGTGCCAGCAGTTTAAGCACAGGGGAGGATAGCAATCAGCCCCAGCATTTT. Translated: CASSLSTGEDSNQPQHF.

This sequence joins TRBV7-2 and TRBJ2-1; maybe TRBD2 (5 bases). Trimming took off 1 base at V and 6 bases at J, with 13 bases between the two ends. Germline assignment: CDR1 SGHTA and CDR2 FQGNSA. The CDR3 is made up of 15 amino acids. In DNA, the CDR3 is TGTGCCAGCAGCTTAGATCCGGGAATCATCAATGAGCAGTTCTTC. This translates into CASSLDPGIINEQFF.

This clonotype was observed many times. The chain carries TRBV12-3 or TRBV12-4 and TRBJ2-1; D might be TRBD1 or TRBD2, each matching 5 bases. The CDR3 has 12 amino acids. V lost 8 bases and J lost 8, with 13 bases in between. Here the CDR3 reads CASSGRGDEQFF. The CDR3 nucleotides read TGTGCCAGCTCAGGCCGGGGCGATGAGCAGTTCTTC.

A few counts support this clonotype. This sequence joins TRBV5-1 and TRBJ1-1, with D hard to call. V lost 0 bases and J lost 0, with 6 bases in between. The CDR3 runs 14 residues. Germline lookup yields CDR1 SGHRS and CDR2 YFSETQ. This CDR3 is CASSLDTLNTEAFF. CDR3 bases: TGCGCCAGCAGCTTGGACACCCTGAACACTGAAGCTTTCTTT.